A single sample gave rise to the 31 T cell receptor beta chains below, sequenced in a study of T-cell reconstitution after alpha-beta-depleted transplantation in children. Unique molecular identifiers were used to barcode this TCRbeta library. MiXCR was run by TCRdb on the PCR reads, yielding one entry per CDR3 protein. The table shows about 400,000 distinct CDR3 sequences, with roughly 22% occurring only once. The source was PBMCs from the stem cell graft donor, collected from the stem cell graft. Receptor source: a human donor who donated a stem cell graft to a child with acute myeloid leukemia.

This clonotype was seen a few times. The chain has TRBV3-1 and TRBJ2-7; 7 bases are a match to TRBD1. The CDR3 length is 15 residues. V was clipped by 5 bases and J by 1 base; unmatched bases: 8. The germline gives CDR1 LGHDT, CDR2 YNNKEL (reference sequence). The CDR3 region is CASSYRDSGSYEQYF. The CDR3 DNA is TGTGCCAGCAGCTACCGGGACAGTGGATCCTACGAGCAGTACTTC.

This clonotype was seen only a few times. The gene calls are TRBV6-7 and TRBJ2-3; D not resolved. TRBV6-7 qualifies as an ORF whose function is uncertain. Trimming pared 5 bases from V and 6 bases from J, leaving 9 bases between. This CDR3 has 12 residues. The CDR3 protein is CASSTPLDTQYF. For the CDR3, the DNA is TGTGCCAGCAGTACCCCGCTGGATACGCAGTATTTT.

Only a few counts were recorded for this clonotype. The chain employs TRBV12-3 or TRBV12-4 and TRBJ2-5; D is undetermined. Trimming stripped 3 bases from V and 2 bases from J, with 10 bases between. The CDR3 loop spans 14 amino acids. This CDR3 reads CASSFFEGQETQYF. CDR3 in DNA: TGTGCCAGCAGTTTCTTTGAAGGACAAGAGACCCAGTACTTC.

This clonotype occurred many times. The J gene is TRBJ2-5, the V gene TRBV20-1; TRBD2 aligns across 8 bases. The CDR3 totals 15 residues. CDR1 DFQATT and CDR2 SNEGSKA come from the germline V gene (reference sequence). Trimming cost V 1 base and J 1 base; bases outside gene matches: 5. CDR3 bases: TGCAGTGCTAGAGTGCTGACTAGCGTCCAAGAGACCCAGTACTTC. Encoded protein: CSARVLTSVQETQYF.

This clonotype was detected a few times. V and J are TRBV5-5 and TRBJ2-7, with a possible D match to TRBD1 (6 bases). CDR1 and CDR2 (germline): SGHKS, YYEKEE (reference sequence). Trimming shortened V by 4 bases and J by 4 bases, and 18 bases separated the two germline ends. There are 15 residues in the CDR3. CDR3 DNA: TGTGCCAGCAGCGGCTACCCGGGACAAAATTACGAGCAGTACTTC. It translates to CASSGYPGQNYEQYF.

This clonotype has a single count. Being one base from a much bigger clone, this may be a read error. This chain joins TRBV2 and TRBJ2-5; D is unresolved. Trimming removed 7 bases from V and 0 bases from J, with 3 bases in between. The CDR3 has 11 amino acids. Germline V gene data show CDR1 as SNHLY and CDR2 as FYNNEI. The CDR3 nucleotides are TGTGCCAGCAAGGACCAAGAGACCCAGTACTTC. Amino acids: CASKDQETQYF.

This chain uses TRBV28 with TRBJ2-7; perhaps TRBD2 as D (6 bases). Germline CDR1 is MDHEN and CDR2 is SYDVKM. V was cut by 6 bases and J by 1 base, with 19 bases left in between. The CDR3 has 16 amino acids. CDR3 protein: CASSPRAAGPSYEQYF. CDR3 DNA sequence: TGTGCCAGCAGCCCCCGGGCGGCGGGACCTTCCTACGAGCAGTACTTC.

In this sample, this clonotype turned up a few times. The chain uses TRBV28 and TRBJ2-2; the match to TRBD2 covers 9 bases. J lost 4 bases, V lost 6 bases, and 3 bases had no gene match. The germline V gene has CDR1 MDHEN and CDR2 SYDVKM. This CDR3 region has 14 residues. CDR3 in DNA: TGTGCCAGCAGAAGTAGCGGGAGCACCGGGGAGCTGTTTTTT. Translating it yields CASRSSGSTGELFF.

This clonotype was detected only a few times. The gene calls are TRBV4-1 and TRBJ2-1, with TRBD2 identical over 8 bases. This CDR3 has 16 amino acids. Germline CDR1 and CDR2: MGHRA and YSYEKL. Trimming took 0 bases from V and 6 from J; bases not matched to a gene: 7. The CDR3 DNA follows: TGCGCCAGCAGCCAAGATCGGGGTAGCGGGGTCAATGAGCAGTTCTTC. Amino acid sequence: CASSQDRGSGVNEQFF.

This clonotype appeared many times. The chain carries TRBV20-1 and TRBJ2-7; 8 nucleotides line up with TRBD2. Germline V gene sequence: CDR1 DFQATT, CDR2 SNEGSKA (reference sequence). CDR3 length equals 13 residues. J lost 2 bases, V lost 5 bases, and 5 bases had no gene match. CDR3 nucleotide sequence: TGCAGTGCTCCGGGACTAGGGACCTACGAGCAGTACTTC. Translating it yields CSAPGLGTYEQYF.

This chain uses TRBV7-9 with TRBJ2-7; D possibly corresponds to TRBD2 (5 bases). The V and J ends lost 4 bases and 0 bases respectively, with 16 bases between them. Germline loops: CDR1 SEHNR, CDR2 FQNEAQ (reference sequence). CDR3 length: 16 residues. This CDR3 reads CASSSQAAPLSYEQYF. The CDR3, as DNA: TGTGCCAGCAGCTCACAAGCGGCCCCTCTCTCCTACGAGCAGTACTTC.

This clonotype was counted many times. The rearrangement links TRBV29-1 to TRBJ2-1; no reliable D call. Germline V gives CDR1 SQVTM, CDR2 ANQGSEA. The CDR3 is made up of 10 amino acids. The V and J ends lost 5 bases and 3 bases respectively, with 2 bases between them. This CDR3 is CSVYYNEQFF. In DNA, the CDR3 is TGCAGCGTTTACTACAATGAGCAGTTCTTC.

This clonotype was counted between two and nine times. V is TRBV6-2 or TRBV6-3 and J is TRBJ1-3, with a possible D match to TRBD1 (6 bases). V lost 7 bases, J lost 0 bases, and 13 bases lay in between. CDR3 length equals 15 residues. In germline, CDR1 is MNHEY, CDR2 SVGEGT. CDR3 protein: CASTRGQTSGNTIYF. The CDR3 bases are TGTGCCAGCACCCGAGGACAGACCTCTGGAAACACCATATATTTT.

This clonotype was seen at least ten times. CDR3 loop: CATKGHTLQETQYF. CDR3 coding DNA: TGTGCCACTAAGGGCCATACATTACAAGAGACCCAGTACTTC. The V gene is TRBV6-1, the J gene TRBJ2-5; D unresolved. The V gene's germline CDR1 is MNHNS and CDR2 SASEGT. The CDR3 sequence is 14 residues long. The V end lost 10 bases, the J end lost 2 bases, and 17 bases lay between the germline ends.

J is TRBJ2-3 and V is TRBV24-1; 8 nucleotides match TRBD1. Germline V gene sequence: CDR1 KGHDR, CDR2 SFDVKD. The CDR3 contains 15 residues. Trimming at V came to 6 bases and at J to 4 bases, leaving 8 bases not matched to a gene. CDR3 sequence (DNA): TGTGCCACCAGTCAGGGGGCGAGGTTCGCAGATACGCAGTATTTT. This encodes CATSQGARFADTQYF.

J is TRBJ2-7 and V is TRBV28, with a tentative D call TRBD2 (6 bases). The V and J ends lost 8 bases and 3 bases respectively, with 20 bases between them. The CDR3 has 15 residues. The germline V gene has CDR1 MDHEN and CDR2 SYDVKM. The CDR3 sequence is CASLPQAGYIYEQYF. The CDR3 nucleotides are TGTGCCAGCCTACCCCAGGCGGGGTACATCTACGAGCAGTACTTC.

The chain couples TRBV27 to TRBJ2-7, with unresolved D. V lost 3 bases, J lost 5 bases, and 5 bases lay in between. This CDR3 has 11 residues. From germline, CDR1 is MNHEY and CDR2 SMNVEV (reference sequence). The CDR3 protein is CASSFAHEQYF. The CDR3 DNA follows: TGTGCCAGCAGTTTCGCCCACGAGCAGTACTTC.

This clonotype was seen repeatedly, ten times or more. The chain's CDR3 is CASTPRGVGYGYTF. CDR3 DNA: TGTGCCAGCACTCCCCGAGGGGTCGGCTATGGCTACACCTTC. The chain recombines TRBV25-1 with TRBJ1-2, with TRBD1 as a possible D gene (5 bases). The CDR3 consists of 14 residues. V lost 7 bases and J 4 bases, leaving 16 bases between the germline ends. CDR1 is MGHDK and CDR2 is SYGVNS in the germline V gene.

At least ten counts were recorded for this clonotype. This chain connects TRBV5-1 to TRBJ2-7; no clear D gene. CDR1 is SGHRS and CDR2 is YFSETQ in the germline V gene. Trimming removed 0 bases at V and 4 bases at J, with 11 bases between. The CDR3 has 14 amino acids. This CDR3 reads CASSLADGNYEQYF. CDR3 DNA sequence: TGCGCCAGCAGCTTGGCTGACGGCAATTACGAGCAGTACTTC.

V and J are TRBV10-3 and TRBJ1-3, with D tentatively TRBD1 (5 bases). CDR3 length: 13 amino acids. CDR1 and CDR2 (germline): ENHRY, SYGVKD. V lost 7 bases and J lost 4, with 11 bases in between. CDR3 nucleotide sequence: TGTGCCATCAACGGGGCCCAAGGAAACACCATATATTTT. Translating it yields CAINGAQGNTIYF.

This clonotype appeared a few times. The rearrangement joins TRBV6-2 or TRBV6-3 to TRBJ2-7, with a tentative D call TRBD2 (5 bases). Germline V gene sequence: CDR1 MNHEY, CDR2 SVGEGT. The CDR3 runs 12 residues. Trimming shortened V by 11 bases and J by 1 base, and 12 bases separated the two germline ends. The CDR3 loop is CAAVGMSYEQYF. CDR3 coding DNA: TGTGCCGCCGTCGGGATGTCCTACGAGCAGTACTTC.

This clonotype was counted ten times or more. The chain links TRBV20-1 to TRBJ2-3; D not resolved. CDR1 and CDR2 (germline): DFQATT, SNEGSKA (reference sequence). The CDR3 contains 14 residues. V was cut by 4 bases and J by 0 bases, with 11 bases left in between. Written as DNA, the CDR3 is TGCAGTGCTATTCGACAATCTAGCACAGATACGCAGTATTTT. Protein sequence: CSAIRQSSTDTQYF.

The gene calls are TRBV15 and TRBJ2-7, with D maybe TRBD1 (5 bases). Germline loops: CDR1 LNHNV, CDR2 YYDKDF (reference sequence). V was clipped by 2 bases and J by 0 bases, with 14 bases between them. The CDR3 runs to 16 residues. In nucleotides, the CDR3 is TGTGCCACCAGCAGAAAGGCAGGGCTAAGCTCCTACGAGCAGTACTTC. Translated, it gives CATSRKAGLSSYEQYF.

In this sample, this clonotype turned up a few times. The rearrangement uses TRBV5-6 and TRBJ2-7; 7 bases map to TRBD2. CDR3 size: 16 residues. Germline V gene sequence: CDR1 SGHDT, CDR2 YYEEEE. The trim removed 4 bases at V and 7 bases at J, leaving 17 bases unmatched. CDR3 DNA sequence: TGTGCCAGCAGCCGCGATACCAGCGGGACTAAGAAGGAGCAGTACTTC. It encodes CASSRDTSGTKKEQYF.

The gene calls are TRBV11-2 and TRBJ2-2, with unresolved D. The CDR3 is 14 residues long. V was cut by 5 bases and J by 4 bases, with 11 bases left in between. Per the germline V gene, CDR1 is SGHAT and CDR2 is FQNNGV. For the CDR3, the DNA is TGTGCCAGCAGCGTTCGACTCTCCACCGGGGAGCTGTTTTTT. Protein product: CASSVRLSTGELFF.

The V gene is TRBV29-1, the J gene TRBJ2-7; TRBD1 matches at 9 bases. J lost 6 bases, V lost 7 bases, and 7 bases had no gene match. Per germline, CDR1 SQVTM and CDR2 ANQGSEA. The CDR3 is 12 residues long. The CDR3 protein is CSALTGGAEQYF. Here the CDR3 DNA reads TGCAGCGCTCTAACAGGGGGCGCCGAGCAGTACTTC.

This clonotype has ten or more counts. The chain combines TRBV20-1 with TRBJ2-7; D is unresolved. The CDR3 contains 13 residues. Germline CDR1 and CDR2: DFQATT and SNEGSKA (reference sequence). Trimming removed 3 bases at V and 3 bases at J, with 12 bases between. The CDR3 sequence is CSARGGSDYEQYF. The DNA for the CDR3 is TGCAGTGCTAGGGGCGGCAGCGACTACGAGCAGTACTTC.

V and J are TRBV7-9 and TRBJ2-7; maybe TRBD1 (7 bases). The CDR3 is 16 amino acids. V lost 4 bases and J lost 5, with 21 bases in between. Germline V gene lookup returns CDR1 SEHNR and CDR2 FQNEAQ (reference sequence). The CDR3 protein is CASSSGVTGRSDEQYF. The CDR3 nucleotides read TGTGCCAGCAGCTCGGGGGTGACAGGGAGGTCGGACGAGCAGTACTTC.

This clonotype has ten or more counts. The rearrangement uses TRBV15 and TRBJ2-6, with D unclear. The V end lost 4 bases, the J end lost 0 bases, and 4 bases lay between the germline ends. Germline-derived CDR1 and CDR2 are LNHNV and YYDKDF (reference sequence). The CDR3 runs 14 residues. CDR3 nucleotides: TGTGCCACCAGCAAGAACTCTGGGGCCAACGTCCTGACTTTC. Translation: CATSKNSGANVLTF. The full variable domain, its missing parts supplied by reference TRBV15 and TRBJ2-6, is DAMVIQNPRYQVTQFGKPVTLSCSQTLNHNVMYWYQQKSSQAPKLLFHYYDKDFNNEADTPDNFQSRRPNTSFCFLDIRSPGLGDTAMYLCATSKNSGANVLTFGAGSRLTVL.

This clonotype turned up a few times. The chain combines TRBV12-3 or TRBV12-4 with TRBJ2-1, with TRBD2 as a possible D gene (6 bases). V lost 4 bases and J lost 10, with 14 bases in between. The CDR3 spans 13 residues. This CDR3 is CASSWDGGLEQFF. The CDR3 DNA reads TGTGCCAGCAGTTGGGACGGGGGTTTGGAGCAGTTCTTC.

The gene calls are TRBV9 and TRBJ2-1; D may be TRBD2 (6 bases). Germline CDR1 and CDR2: SGDLS and YYNGEE. Deletions cut 3 bases from V and 9 bases from J, with 16 bases between. The CDR3 consists of 14 residues. The CDR3 DNA reads TGTGCCAGCAGCGGGCTAGGAGGGGTCGGTGAGCAGTTCTTC. Translating gives CASSGLGGVGEQFF.